This entry lists 15 T cell receptor beta chains sequenced from one sample in a study of blood T cell repertoires in COVID-19. Sequenced by immunoSEQ multiplex PCR; TCRdb stores in-frame clones only, minus some. The data contain roughly 190,000 clones, 84% of them singletons. Sequencing was performed on peripheral blood. The source of these receptors is a human donor in a cohort sampled during active COVID-19.

This chain links TRBV3-1 (or the pseudogene TRBV3-2) with TRBJ2-5; D is perhaps TRBD2 (6 bases). The germline V gene encodes CDR1 LGHDT and CDR2 YNNKEL (reference sequence). Trimming took 4 bases from V and 7 from J, leaving 19 bases between them. CDR3 length: 15 residues. The CDR3 is CASSRGRERALTQYF. The CDR3 bases are TGTGCCAGCAGCCGAGGCCGGGAGAGGGCGTTGACCCAGTACTTC.

This clone was observed a single time. The J gene is TRBJ1-6, the V gene TRBV25-1, with a possible D match to TRBD1 (5 bases). Per the germline V gene, CDR1 is MGHDK and CDR2 is SYGVNS. This CDR3 is 16 amino acids long. The ends were cut back, 4 bases at V and 4 bases at J, with 14 bases in the middle. CDR3 in DNA: TGTGCCAGCAGTGGAACTACCGGGACTTATAATTCACCCCTCCACTTT. Residues: CASSGTTGTYNSPLHF.

Notes on this clone: A junction boundary mismatches the germline segment, possibly from a read error. The chain combines TRBV3-1 (or the pseudogene TRBV3-2) with TRBJ2-1, with 8 bases matching TRBD1. Germline CDR1 is LGHDT and CDR2 is YNNKEL (reference sequence). The CDR3 is made up of 13 amino acids. The CDR3 reads CASSPRETGVRIF. As DNA, the CDR3 is TGTGCCAGCAGCCCACGAGAGACAGGGGTCCGGATCTTC.

This chain connects TRBV5-1 to TRBJ2-7; 9 bases are a match to TRBD1. The V and J ends lost 4 bases and 2 bases, in that order; junction bases with no gene match: 7. CDR1 is SGHRS, CDR2 YFSETQ, per germline. The CDR3 loop spans 15 amino acids. The CDR3 bases are TGCGCCAGCAGCCCCCCGGGACAGGGAACCTACGAGCAGTACTTC. Translated, it gives CASSPPGQGTYEQYF. Filled out from reference TRBV5-1 and TRBJ2-7, the complete variable domain reads KAGVTQTPRYLIKTRGQQVTLSCSPISGHRSVSWYQQTPGQGLQFLFEYFSETQRNKGNFPGRFSGRQFSNSRSEMNVSTLELGDSALYLCASSPPGQGTYEQYFGPGTRLTVT.

The table lists this clone with a few counts. V is TRBV20-1 and J is TRBJ1-3; the D is unclear. Trimming cost V 8 bases and J 3 bases, with 8 bases left between them. Per germline, CDR1 DFQATT and CDR2 SNEGSKA (reference sequence). The CDR3 spans 11 residues. The CDR3 reads CSSNFGNTIYF. The CDR3 coding sequence is TGCAGTTCCAATTTTGGAAACACCATATATTTT.

The rearrangement links TRBV9 to TRBJ2-1; no clear D. The V gene's germline CDR1 is SGDLS and CDR2 YYNGEE. This CDR3 spans 14 amino acids. V gave up 2 bases and J gave up 0 bases, with 6 bases separating them. DNA of the CDR3: TGTGCCAGCAGCGTGAGAAGCTCCTACAATGAGCAGTTCTTC. It translates to CASSVRSSYNEQFF.

The rearrangement joins TRBV3-1 (or the pseudogene TRBV3-2) to TRBJ2-7, with D possibly being TRBD1 (6 bases). CDR1 is LGHDT and CDR2 is YNNKEL in the germline V gene (reference sequence). CDR3 length: 15 residues. V shed 4 bases and J shed 3 bases, with 16 bases lying between them. The CDR3 here is CASSPGQVPYYEQYF. CDR3 nucleotide sequence: TGTGCCAGCAGCCCGGGACAAGTACCTTACTACGAGCAGTACTTC.

This clone was found a few times. The rearrangement links TRBV4-1 to TRBJ2-7; D is unclear. Trimming took off 4 bases at V and 5 bases at J, with 15 bases between the two ends. This CDR3 has 14 residues. From germline, CDR1 is MGHRA and CDR2 YSYEKL. CDR3 coding DNA: TGCGCCAGCAGCCGGCAGTTAAATCGGGACGAGCAGTACTTC. Translation gives CASSRQLNRDEQYF.

This clone was observed a single time. The V call is TRBV25-1, the J call TRBJ1-1, with D unresolved. CDR3 size: 11 residues. The V gene lost 4 bases and the J gene lost 11 bases, with 11 bases spanning the gap. CDR1 is MGHDK and CDR2 is SYGVNS in the germline V gene. CDR3 residues: CASSGYGGAFF. In DNA form, the CDR3 reads TGTGCCAGCAGTGGGTACGGAGGGGCTTTCTTT.

The rearrangement uses TRBV5-6 and TRBJ1-2; 9 bases agree with TRBD1. Trimming removed 4 bases from V and 2 bases from J; junction bases left unmatched: 3. Per germline, CDR1 SGHDT and CDR2 YYEEEE. The CDR3 extends over 14 amino acids. The CDR3 sequence is CASSIGQGNYGYTF. The DNA of the CDR3 is TGTGCCAGCAGCATCGGACAGGGGAACTATGGCTACACCTTC.

The rearrangement uses TRBV9 and TRBJ1-2; unclear D gene. Trimming left V 4 bases short and J 8 bases short, with 12 bases between. Germline lookup yields CDR1 SGDLS and CDR2 YYNGEE. CDR3 length: 12 amino acids. This CDR3 reads CASSPRRDGYTF. The DNA of the CDR3 is TGTGCCAGCAGCCCCAGGCGTGACGGCTACACCTTC.

This clone was counted between two and nine times. This chain connects TRBV7-9 to TRBJ2-3, with D tentatively TRBD2 (6 bases). Germline CDR1 reads SEHNR; CDR2 reads FQNEAQ (reference sequence). CDR3 length: 16 residues. The V and J ends lost 1 base and 4 bases respectively, with 15 bases between them. CDR3 amino acids: CASSLGLGVFADTQYF. The CDR3 DNA is TGTGCCAGCAGCTTAGGACTAGGGGTTTTCGCAGATACGCAGTATTTT.

The rearrangement links TRBV5-1 to TRBJ2-2, with TRBD2 identical over 8 bases. With 5 bases clipped from V and 1 base from J, the junction kept 1 base outside the gene matches. This CDR3 is built from 14 residues. CDR1 and CDR2 from the germline V gene are SGHRS and YFSETQ. The CDR3 is CASRLAENTGELFF. CDR3 nucleotides: TGCGCCAGCAGACTAGCGGAGAACACCGGGGAGCTGTTTTTT.

This clone was seen more than once but under ten times. CDR3 sequence: CASSRPGQGLGYTF. Written as DNA, the CDR3 is TGCGCCAGCAGCCGACCGGGACAGGGGTTAGGCTACACCTTC. V and J are TRBV4-1 and TRBJ1-2; 10 bases line up with TRBD1. Per the germline V gene, CDR1 is MGHRA and CDR2 is YSYEKL. The ends lost 4 bases at V and 8 bases at J; junction bases unmatched: 7. The CDR3 spans 14 residues.

This clone was observed once. The chain uses TRBV28 and TRBJ1-1; possibly TRBD1 for D (6 bases). This CDR3 is 15 amino acids long. Germline V CDR1 and CDR2: MDHEN, SYDVKM. V was clipped by 1 base and J by 2 bases, with 11 bases between them. Written as DNA, the CDR3 is TGTGCCAGCAGTTTATCGGGGGGGGCCAACACTGAAGCTTTCTTT. Its protein product is CASSLSGGANTEAFF.